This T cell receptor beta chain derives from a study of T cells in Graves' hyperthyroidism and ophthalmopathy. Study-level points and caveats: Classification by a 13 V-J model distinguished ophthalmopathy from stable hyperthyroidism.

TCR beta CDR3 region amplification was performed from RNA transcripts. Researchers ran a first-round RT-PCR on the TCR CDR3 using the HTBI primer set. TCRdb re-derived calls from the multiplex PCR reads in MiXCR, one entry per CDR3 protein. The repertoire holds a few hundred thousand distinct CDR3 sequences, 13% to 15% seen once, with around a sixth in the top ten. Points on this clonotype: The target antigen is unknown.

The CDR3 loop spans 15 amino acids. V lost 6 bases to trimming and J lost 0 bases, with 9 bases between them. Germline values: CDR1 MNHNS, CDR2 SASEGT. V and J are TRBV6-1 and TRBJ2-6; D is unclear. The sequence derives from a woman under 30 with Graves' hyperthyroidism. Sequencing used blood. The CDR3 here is CASSLFGSGANVLTF. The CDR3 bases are TGTGCCAGCAGCCTCTTTGGCTCTGGGGCCAACGTCCTGACTTTC.